The 12 T cell receptor beta chains below were found in one sample sequenced in a study of blood T cell repertoires in COVID-19. Data came from immunoSEQ multiplex PCR; TCRdb stores just in-frame clones and leaves some out. The sample gives 70,000 to 95,000 clones, roughly 80% of which show up once; about a third is in the top ten. Sequencing was performed on peripheral blood. All receptors derive from a man aged 60 to 69 with COVID-19, enrolled during active disease.

V and J are TRBV6-5 and TRBJ1-1; a weak D match, TRBD1 (5 bases). The CDR3 extends over 14 amino acids. Trimming shortened V by 5 bases and J by 3 bases, and 13 bases separated the two germline ends. The V gene's germline CDR1 is MNHEY and CDR2 SVGAGI. The CDR3 loop is CASSRTGHDTEAFF. For the CDR3, the DNA is TGTGCCAGCAGTCGAACAGGCCATGACACTGAAGCTTTCTTT.

The chain has TRBV2 and TRBJ2-1; weak D call: TRBD1 (7 bases). The CDR3 is 15 amino acids. Per germline, CDR1 SNHLY and CDR2 FYNNEI. V was cut by 7 bases and J by 0 bases, with 13 bases left in between. CDR3 in DNA: TGTGCCAGCACCGGGGGACAGCTCTCCTACAATGAGCAGTTCTTC. Protein sequence: CASTGGQLSYNEQFF.

The chain links TRBV5-1 to TRBJ2-7, with a weak D call TRBD1 (5 bases). This CDR3 has 13 residues. Looked up from germline, CDR1 is SGHRS and CDR2 is YFSETQ. V lost 4 bases and J 3 bases, leaving 11 bases between the germline ends. The CDR3 spells CASSPTVLYEQYF. The CDR3 coding sequence is TGCGCCAGCAGCCCGACAGTACTCTACGAGCAGTACTTC.

The CDR3 bases are TGCGCCAGCAGCCGAGGGACTAGCGCCAACACCGGGGAGCTGTTTTTT. This translates into CASSRGTSANTGELFF. The J gene is TRBJ2-2, the V gene TRBV5-1; the match to TRBD2 covers 10 bases. Germline loops: CDR1 SGHRS, CDR2 YFSETQ. This CDR3 has 16 residues. V lost 4 bases and J lost 2; bases outside the gene matches: 5.

V and J are TRBV11-3 and TRBJ2-2; no firm D call. Germline CDR1 and CDR2: SGHNT and YENEEA. V shed 5 bases and J shed 1 base, with 14 bases lying between them. There are 16 residues in the CDR3. Here the CDR3 reads CASSLGALMNTGELFF. DNA for the CDR3: TGTGCCAGCAGCCTAGGAGCTCTGATGAACACCGGGGAGCTGTTTTTT.

The V and J genes are TRBV6-6 and TRBJ2-4, with 8 positions matching TRBD1. CDR1 MNHNY and CDR2 SVGAGI come from the germline V gene (reference sequence). Trimming at V came to 5 bases and at J to 0 bases, leaving 12 bases not matched to a gene. This CDR3 is 18 amino acids long. Here the CDR3 reads CASSRWTGKSLAKNIQYF. CDR3 coding DNA: TGTGCCAGCAGTCGGTGGACAGGGAAGAGTTTAGCCAAAAACATTCAGTACTTC.

The rearrangement uses TRBV7-2 and TRBJ1-5; 9 positions agree with TRBD1. J was trimmed by 6 bases and V by 4 bases; bases with no gene match: 7. This CDR3 contains 15 residues. Germline CDR1 is SGHTA and CDR2 is FQGNSA. The CDR3 bases are TGTGCCAGCAGCTCGGGACAGGGTGATCGTCAGCCCCAGCATTTT. Protein: CASSSGQGDRQPQHF.

This clone has only a few counts. The V and J genes are TRBV2 and TRBJ2-5; 8 bases are shared with TRBD2. CDR1 and CDR2 from the germline V gene are SNHLY and FYNNEI. CDR3 size: 18 residues. V shed 6 bases, J shed 0 bases, and the junction held 15 bases outside the gene matches. The CDR3 nucleotides are TGTGCCAGCAGCCCCCCGGCCGGGGGGGGGAAGTACCAAGAGACCCAGTACTTC. Residues: CASSPPAGGGKYQETQYF.

This clone occurred a few times. The V call is TRBV6-5, the J call TRBJ2-2, with 9 bases identical to TRBD1. Per germline, CDR1 MNHEY and CDR2 SVGAGI. Trimming took 6 bases from V and 6 from J; bases not matched to a gene: 5. This CDR3 comprises 14 residues. CDR3 protein: CASRGTGIAGELFF. The CDR3 DNA reads TGTGCCAGCAGGGGGACAGGGATTGCCGGGGAGCTGTTTTTT.

This clone has just one count. V gene TRBV4-1 combines with J gene TRBJ2-1; D is ambiguous. Germline V gene sequence: CDR1 MGHRA, CDR2 YSYEKL. This CDR3 has 12 residues. With 4 bases removed from V and 5 bases from J, the gap between germline ends came to 6 bases. CDR3 loop: CASSPTNNEQFF. In nucleotides, the CDR3 is TGCGCCAGCAGCCCCACTAACAATGAGCAGTTCTTC.

This clone was picked up a small number of times. V usage is TRBV7-9 and J usage is TRBJ1-1; D is unresolved. V was shortened by 5 bases and J by 1 base, with 8 bases between the two germline ends. The CDR3 consists of 13 residues. Germline assignment: CDR1 SEHNR and CDR2 FQNEAQ (reference sequence). The DNA of the CDR3 is TGTGCCAGCAGCGTAACAGCGAACACTGAAGCTTTCTTT. As protein: CASSVTANTEAFF.

V is TRBV4-1 and J is TRBJ1-6; D gene unclear. This CDR3 has 14 amino acids. V lost 4 bases to trimming and J lost 7 bases, with 11 bases between them. Germline V gives CDR1 MGHRA, CDR2 YSYEKL. CDR3 region: CASSPGLRNSPLHF. DNA for the CDR3: TGCGCCAGCAGCCCAGGCCTTAGGAATTCACCCCTCCACTTT.